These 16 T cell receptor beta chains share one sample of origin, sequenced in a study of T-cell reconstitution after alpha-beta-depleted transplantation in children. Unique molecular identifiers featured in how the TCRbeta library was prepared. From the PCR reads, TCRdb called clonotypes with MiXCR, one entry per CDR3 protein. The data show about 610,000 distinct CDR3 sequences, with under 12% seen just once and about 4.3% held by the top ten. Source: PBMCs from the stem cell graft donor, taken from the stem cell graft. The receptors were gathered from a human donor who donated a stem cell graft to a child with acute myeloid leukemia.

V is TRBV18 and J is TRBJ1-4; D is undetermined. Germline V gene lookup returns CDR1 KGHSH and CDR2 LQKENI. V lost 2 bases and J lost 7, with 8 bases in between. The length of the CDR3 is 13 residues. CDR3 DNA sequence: TGTGCCAGCTCACCAAGGGCAGGTGAAAAACTGTTTTTT. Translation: CASSPRAGEKLFF. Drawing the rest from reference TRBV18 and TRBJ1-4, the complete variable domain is NAGVMQNPRHLVRRRGQEARLRCSPMKGHSHVYWYRQLPEEGLKFMVYLQKENIIDESGMPKERFSAEFPKEGPSILRIQQVVRGDSAAYFCASSPRAGEKLFFGSGTQLSVL.

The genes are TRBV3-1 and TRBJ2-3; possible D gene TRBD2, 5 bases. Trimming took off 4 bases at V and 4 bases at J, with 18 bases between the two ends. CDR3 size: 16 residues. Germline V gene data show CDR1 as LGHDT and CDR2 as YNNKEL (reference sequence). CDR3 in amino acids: CASSREWTGRSDTQYF. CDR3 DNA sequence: TGTGCCAGCAGCCGGGAGTGGACTGGCCGGTCAGATACGCAGTATTTT.

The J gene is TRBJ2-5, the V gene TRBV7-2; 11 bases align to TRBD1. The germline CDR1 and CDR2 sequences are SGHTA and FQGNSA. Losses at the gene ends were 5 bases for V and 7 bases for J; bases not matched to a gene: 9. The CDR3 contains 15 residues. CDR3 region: CASSPMGGTGGTQYF. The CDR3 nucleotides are TGTGCCAGCAGCCCTATGGGCGGGACAGGGGGGACCCAGTACTTC.

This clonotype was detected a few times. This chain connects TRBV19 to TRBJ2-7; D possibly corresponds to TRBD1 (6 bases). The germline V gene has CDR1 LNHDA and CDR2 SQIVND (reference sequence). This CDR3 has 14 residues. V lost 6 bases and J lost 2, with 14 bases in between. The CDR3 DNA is TGTGCCAGTAGGGAAGGGGGTCTCCCCTACGAGCAGTACTTC. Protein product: CASREGGLPYEQYF.

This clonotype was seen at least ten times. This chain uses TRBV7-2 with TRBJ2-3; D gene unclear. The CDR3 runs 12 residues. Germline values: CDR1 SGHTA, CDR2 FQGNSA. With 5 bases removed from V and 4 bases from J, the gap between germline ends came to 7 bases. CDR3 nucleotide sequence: TGTGCCAGCAGCCCTGGGGCAGATACGCAGTATTTT. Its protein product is CASSPGADTQYF.

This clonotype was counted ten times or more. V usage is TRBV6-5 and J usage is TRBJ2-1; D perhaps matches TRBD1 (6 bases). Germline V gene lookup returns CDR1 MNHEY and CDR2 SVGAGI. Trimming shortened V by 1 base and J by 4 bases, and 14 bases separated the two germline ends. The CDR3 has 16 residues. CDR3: CASSYFGQGQYNEQFF. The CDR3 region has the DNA TGTGCCAGCAGTTACTTTGGGCAGGGGCAATACAATGAGCAGTTCTTC.

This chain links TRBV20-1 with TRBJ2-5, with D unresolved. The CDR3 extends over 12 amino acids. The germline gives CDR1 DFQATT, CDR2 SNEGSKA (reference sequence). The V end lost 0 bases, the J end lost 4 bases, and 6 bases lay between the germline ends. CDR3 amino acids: CSAREGGETQYF. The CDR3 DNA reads TGCAGTGCTAGAGAGGGCGGAGAGACCCAGTACTTC.

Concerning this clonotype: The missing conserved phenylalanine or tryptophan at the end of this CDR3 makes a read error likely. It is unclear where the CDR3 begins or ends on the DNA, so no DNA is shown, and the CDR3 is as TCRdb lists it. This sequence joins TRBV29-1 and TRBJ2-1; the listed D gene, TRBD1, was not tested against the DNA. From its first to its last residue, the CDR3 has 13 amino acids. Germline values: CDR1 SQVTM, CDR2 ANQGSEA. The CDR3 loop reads CSVTGGAGLPRTL.

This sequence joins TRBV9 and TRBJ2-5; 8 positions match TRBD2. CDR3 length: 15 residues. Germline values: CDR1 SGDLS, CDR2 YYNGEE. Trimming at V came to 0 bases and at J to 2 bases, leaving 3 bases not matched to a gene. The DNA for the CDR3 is TGTGCCAGCAGCGTAGGTCCGGGAGGGCAAGAGACCCAGTACTTC. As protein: CASSVGPGGQETQYF.

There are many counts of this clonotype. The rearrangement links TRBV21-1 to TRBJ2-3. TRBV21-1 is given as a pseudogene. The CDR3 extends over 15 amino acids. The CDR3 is CASSKEVRTADTQYF. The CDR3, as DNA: TGTGCCAGCAGCAAAGAAGTTAGGACGGCAGATACGCAGTATTTT.

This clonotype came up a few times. CDR3 in DNA: TGTGCCAGCAGTCCCCTTTCCAGGTTGGAGGGATACAATGAGCAGTTCTTC. The encoded protein is CASSPLSRLEGYNEQFF. This chain joins TRBV6-1 and TRBJ2-1, with a tentative D call TRBD2 (6 bases). Germline-derived CDR1 and CDR2 are MNHNS and SASEGT. The CDR3 consists of 17 residues. V was trimmed by 5 bases and J by 4 bases, leaving 21 bases between them.

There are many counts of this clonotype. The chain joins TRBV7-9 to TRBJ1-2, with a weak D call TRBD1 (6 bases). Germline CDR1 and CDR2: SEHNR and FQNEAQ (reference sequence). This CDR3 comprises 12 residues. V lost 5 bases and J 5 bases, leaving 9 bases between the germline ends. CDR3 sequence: CASSPGVYGYTF. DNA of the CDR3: TGTGCCAGCAGCCCAGGGGTGTATGGCTACACCTTC.

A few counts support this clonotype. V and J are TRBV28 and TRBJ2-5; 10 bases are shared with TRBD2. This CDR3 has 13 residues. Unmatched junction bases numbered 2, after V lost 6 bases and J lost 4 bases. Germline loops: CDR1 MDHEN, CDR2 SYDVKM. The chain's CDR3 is CASRLAGRETQYF. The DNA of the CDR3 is TGTGCCAGCAGACTAGCGGGAAGAGAGACCCAGTACTTC. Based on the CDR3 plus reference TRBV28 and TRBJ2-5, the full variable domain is DVKVTQSSRYLVKRTGEKVFLECVQDMDHENMFWYRQDPGLGLRLIYFSYDVKMKEKGDIPEGYSVSREKKERFSLILESASTNQTSMYLCASRLAGRETQYFGPGTRLLVL.

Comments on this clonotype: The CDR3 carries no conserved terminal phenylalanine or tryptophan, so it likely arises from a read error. CDR3 region: CASSYAMVAQFY. The CDR3 DNA reads as TGTGCCAGCAGTTACGCGATGGTCGCGCAGTTCTAC. The chain links TRBV6-2 or TRBV6-3 to TRBJ2-1; D gene uncertain. V gave up 2 bases and J gave up 12 bases, with 11 bases separating them. The CDR3 has 12 residues. Germline assignment: CDR1 MNHEY and CDR2 SVGEGT.

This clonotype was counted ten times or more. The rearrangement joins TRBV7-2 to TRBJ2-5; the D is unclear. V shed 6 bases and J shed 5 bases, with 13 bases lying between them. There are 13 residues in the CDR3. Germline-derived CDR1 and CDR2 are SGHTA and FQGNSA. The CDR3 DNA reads TGTGCCAGCAGACAACGCGGATGGGAGACCCAGTACTTC. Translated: CASRQRGWETQYF.

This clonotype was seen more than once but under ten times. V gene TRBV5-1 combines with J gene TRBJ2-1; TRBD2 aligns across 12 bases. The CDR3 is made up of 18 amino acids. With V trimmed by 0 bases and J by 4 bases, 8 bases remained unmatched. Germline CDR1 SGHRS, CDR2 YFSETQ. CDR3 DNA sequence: TGCGCCAGCAGCTTGGCCCCTAGCGGGAGGGGGGCGTACAATGAGCAGTTCTTC. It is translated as CASSLAPSGRGAYNEQFF. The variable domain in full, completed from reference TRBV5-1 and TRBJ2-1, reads KAGVTQTPRYLIKTRGQQVTLSCSPISGHRSVSWYQQTPGQGLQFLFEYFSETQRNKGNFPGRFSGRQFSNSRSEMNVSTLELGDSALYLCASSLAPSGRGAYNEQFFGPGTRLTVL.